This T cell receptor beta chain derives from a study of cytomegalovirus exposure and HLA in healthy donors. General study findings and limits: A further, later analysis showed that HLA-associated TCR beta chains (compared with equally common others) were more clonally expanded. Later work found most CMV-associated TCR beta chains apparently HLA-restricted. A later analysis associated about 18,000 TCR beta sequences with HLA alleles at a 0.05 false discovery rate.

A note on this clone: Its matching antigen is unknown.

As for the donors, each was a healthy bone marrow donor. From germline, CDR1 is SGHNT and CDR2 YYREEE (reference sequence). Deletions cut 4 bases from V and 6 bases from J, with 16 bases between. The CDR3 totals 14 residues. 13 Jbeta primers and 60 Vbeta primers were used for the PCR. Here immunoSEQ multiplex PCR was the method, and the copy in TCRdb shows in-frame clones only, minus some. Among approximately 290,000 clones, over 70% were seen once, and the ten largest hold about 0.3%. The specimen sequenced was PBMCs. The gene calls are TRBV5-4 and TRBJ1-1, with a possible D match to TRBD1 (6 bases). The TCR comes from a girl aged 2 to 9 in good health and CMV-seronegative. CDR3 sequence reads: CASSRQDSSPEAFF. CDR3 DNA sequence: TGTGCCAGCAGCCGACAGGACAGCAGCCCTGAAGCTTTCTTT.